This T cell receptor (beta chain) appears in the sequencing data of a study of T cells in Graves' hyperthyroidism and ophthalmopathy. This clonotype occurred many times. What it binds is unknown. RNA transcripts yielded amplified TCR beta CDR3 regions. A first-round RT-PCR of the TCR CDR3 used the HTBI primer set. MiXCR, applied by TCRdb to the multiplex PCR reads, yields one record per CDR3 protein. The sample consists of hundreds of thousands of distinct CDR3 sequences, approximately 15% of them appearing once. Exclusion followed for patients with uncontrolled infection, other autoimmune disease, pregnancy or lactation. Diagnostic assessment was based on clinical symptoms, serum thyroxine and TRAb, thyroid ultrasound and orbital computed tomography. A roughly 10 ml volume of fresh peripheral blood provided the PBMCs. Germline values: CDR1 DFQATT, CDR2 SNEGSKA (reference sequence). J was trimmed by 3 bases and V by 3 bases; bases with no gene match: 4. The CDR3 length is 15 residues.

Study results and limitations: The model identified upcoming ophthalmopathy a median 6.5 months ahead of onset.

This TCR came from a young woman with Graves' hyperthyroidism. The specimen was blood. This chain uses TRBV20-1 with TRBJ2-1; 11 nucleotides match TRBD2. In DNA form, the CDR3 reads TGCAGTGCTAGGTTAGCGGGAGGGGACTACAATGAGCAGTTCTTC. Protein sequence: CSARLAGGDYNEQFF.